Listed below are T cell receptor beta chains from one sample, sequenced in a study of breast tumors, draining lymph nodes, adjacent tissues. TCRdb analysed the multiplex PCR reads with MiXCR anew, one entry per CDR3 protein. The data show about 100,000 distinct CDR3 sequences, around 20% seen once. Input material: axillary lymph node tissue. Source of these receptors: a female donor with breast cancer. Some clones in this sample may be carry-over from other donors' samples. CDR3s leave out the opening cysteine and the closing phenylalanine or tryptophan. D genes are given only for firm matches.

D gene,J gene,V gene,CDR3 protein
TRBD1,TRBJ1-3,TRBV7-9,ASSPRDRPPGTSGNTIY
TRBD1,TRBJ1-2,TRBV4-1,ASSQATGYGLNYGYT
.,TRBJ2-5,TRBV20-1,SARVGGGETQY
.,TRBJ2-5,TRBV9,ASSVARRGETQY
.,TRBJ1-2,TRBV6-1,ASSEWRYGYT
.,TRBJ2-3,TRBV12-3/TRBV12-4,ASSRGELTDTQY
TRBD2,TRBJ2-1,TRBV7-9,ASRATSGSGNEQF
.,TRBJ1-3,TRBV6-5,ASGRGSSGNTIY
.,TRBJ2-3,TRBV7-9,ASSGKGIRTDTQY
TRBD1,TRBJ2-7,TRBV11-2,ASSLNFRDRGLPHEQY
TRBD2,TRBJ2-7,TRBV5-1,ASSSGGAGGYEQY
TRBD1,TRBJ2-2,TRBV9,ASSLKGGWTGELF
TRBD1,TRBJ2-2,TRBV18,ASSRDRIFTGELF
.,TRBJ2-7,TRBV18,ASSPSSYEQY
.,TRBJ2-5,TRBV7-9,ASSRGGGSHETQY
.,TRBJ1-6,TRBV5-5,ASTPAGPDVSPLH
.,TRBJ1-5,TRBV2,ASRGGPNQPQH
TRBD1,TRBJ2-5,TRBV2,ASSPGTGEGETQY
TRBD1,TRBJ2-7,TRBV5-5,ASSLAGQGAAYEQY
TRBD1,TRBJ1-2,TRBV19,ASSNSRDRGGT
.,TRBJ1-2,TRBV3-1,ASSPHDGTYGYT
TRBD2,TRBJ2-3,TRBV6-6,ASSHSSGFTDTQY
.,TRBJ2-3,TRBV6-4,ASSLNLVSDTQY
.,TRBJ1-4,TRBV20-1,SARRATNEKLF
.,TRBJ2-1,TRBV3-1,ASSQEAQRLNNEQF
.,TRBJ1-2,TRBV4-1,ASSQVSGQDYGYT
.,TRBJ1-3,TRBV12-3/TRBV12-4,ASSSRGLSSGNTIY